These T cell receptor beta chains were read from a single sample in a study of T cell changes during pregnancy in multiple sclerosis. Assay: immunoSEQ multiplex PCR; the TCRdb copy retains only in-frame clones and omits some. The sample consists of tens of thousands of clones, 80% to 90% of them appearing once. Sequencing used peripheral blood, obtained in the first trimester of pregnancy. The receptors originated from a female donor in good health, enrolled as a control in a pregnancy study. The CDR3 runs from the conserved cysteine through the conserved F or W. The order of the fields is D gene, clone size, CDR3 length, V gene, J gene, CDR3 DNA, CDR3 protein. A D gene is named only where the DNA matches it firmly. Where a row states a size, it is once, few, many or the class of an expanded clone; other rows omit it.

D gene: -; clone size: -; CDR3 length: 14; V gene: TRBV7-2; J gene: TRBJ1-2; CDR3 DNA: TGTGCCAGCAGCTTATTCGGCAGGGACTATGGCTACACCTTC; CDR3 protein: CASSLFGRDYGYTF
D gene: TRBD2; clone size: -; CDR3 length: 15; V gene: TRBV7-3; J gene: TRBJ2-1; CDR3 DNA: TGTGCCAGCAGCCTACTAGCGGGCTCCTACAATGAGCAGTTCTTC; CDR3 protein: CASSLLAGSYNEQFF
D gene: TRBD1; clone size: medium-sized; CDR3 length: 17; V gene: TRBV7-6; J gene: TRBJ2-2; CDR3 DNA: TGTGCCAGCAGCTTTCGACAGGGGGCCTTCAACACCGGGGAGCTGTTTTTT; CDR3 protein: CASSFRQGAFNTGELFF
D gene: -; clone size: -; CDR3 length: 15; V gene: TRBV21-1; J gene: TRBJ2-5; CDR3 DNA: TGTGCCAGCAGCAAAGCTGAAAAGAAGCTGAAGACCCAGTACTTC; CDR3 protein: CASSKAEKKLKTQYF
D gene: -; clone size: -; CDR3 length: 13; V gene: TRBV18; J gene: TRBJ1-2; CDR3 DNA: TGTGCCAGCTCACCCGACAGATTCTATGGCTACACCTTC; CDR3 protein: CASSPDRFYGYTF
D gene: -; clone size: -; CDR3 length: 14; V gene: TRBV27; J gene: TRBJ2-6; CDR3 DNA: TGTGCCAGCAGGGACAGCTCTGGGGCCAACGTCCTGACTTTC; CDR3 protein: CASRDSSGANVLTF
D gene: -; clone size: -; CDR3 length: 19; V gene: TRBV4-3; J gene: TRBJ1-1; CDR3 DNA: TGCGCCAGCAGCCAAGCGGTTTTATATTTGGGGGGGATGAACACTGAAGCTTTCTTT; CDR3 protein: CASSQAVLYLGGMNTEAFF
D gene: TRBD2; clone size: -; CDR3 length: 18; V gene: TRBV4-2; J gene: TRBJ2-3; CDR3 DNA: TGTGCCAGCAGCCAAGGTACTAGCGGGGGTTCTTTCTCAGATACGCAGTATTTT; CDR3 protein: CASSQGTSGGSFSDTQYF
D gene: -; clone size: -; CDR3 length: 12; V gene: TRBV6-1; J gene: TRBJ1-6; CDR3 DNA: TGTGCCAGCAGATTCGGAGATTCACCCCTCCACTTT; CDR3 protein: CASRFGDSPLHF
D gene: -; clone size: -; CDR3 length: 13; V gene: TRBV19; J gene: TRBJ1-5; CDR3 DNA: TGTGCCAGTAGTATGCAGTCCAATCAGCCCCAGCATTTT; CDR3 protein: CASSMQSNQPQHF
D gene: -; clone size: -; CDR3 length: 11; V gene: TRBV21-1; J gene: TRBJ1-1; CDR3 DNA: TGTGCCAGCAGCATTAACAAAGAAGCTTTCTTT; CDR3 protein: CASSINKEAFF
D gene: -; clone size: -; CDR3 length: 13; V gene: TRBV5-6; J gene: TRBJ2-3; CDR3 DNA: TGTGCCAGCAGCTTGGTTCTCACAGATACGCAGTATTTT; CDR3 protein: CASSLVLTDTQYF
D gene: TRBD2; clone size: -; CDR3 length: 15; V gene: TRBV30; J gene: TRBJ2-3; CDR3 DNA: TGTGCCTGGCGTAAAAAGGGACTACACACAGATACGCAGTATTTT; CDR3 protein: CAWRKKGLHTDTQYF
D gene: -; clone size: -; CDR3 length: 15; V gene: TRBV7-2; J gene: TRBJ2-7; CDR3 DNA: TGTGCCAGCAGCTTAGCTGCGGGAAGCTCCTACGAGCAGTACTTC; CDR3 protein: CASSLAAGSSYEQYF
D gene: TRBD1; clone size: -; CDR3 length: 11; V gene: TRBV20-1; J gene: TRBJ1-1; CDR3 DNA: TGCAGTGCCCGGGGACAGACTGAAGCTTTCTTT; CDR3 protein: CSARGQTEAFF
D gene: -; clone size: -; CDR3 length: 14; V gene: TRBV7-3; J gene: TRBJ1-1; CDR3 DNA: TGTGCCAGCAGCCCCATGCCCCAGGGCACTGAAGCTTTCTTT; CDR3 protein: CASSPMPQGTEAFF
D gene: TRBD1; clone size: -; CDR3 length: 17; V gene: TRBV10-3; J gene: TRBJ2-2; CDR3 DNA: TGTGCCATCAGTGAGCCCGGGACAGGGGCGGACGCAGGGGAGCTGTTTTTT; CDR3 protein: CAISEPGTGADAGELFF
D gene: TRBD1; clone size: -; CDR3 length: 17; V gene: TRBV9; J gene: TRBJ2-7; CDR3 DNA: TGTGCCAGCAGCGTAACCGCGACAGGGCCCACCTCCTACGAGCAGTACTTC; CDR3 protein: CASSVTATGPTSYEQYF
D gene: -; clone size: -; CDR3 length: 14; V gene: TRBV7-9; J gene: TRBJ1-2; CDR3 DNA: TGTGCCAGCAGCTTATCTTCAGGGAACTATGGCTACACCTTC; CDR3 protein: CASSLSSGNYGYTF
D gene: -; clone size: -; CDR3 length: 14; V gene: TRBV13; J gene: TRBJ2-7; CDR3 DNA: TGTGCCAGCAGCTTAAAGCAGGGTCGATACGAGCAGTACTTC; CDR3 protein: CASSLKQGRYEQYF
D gene: TRBD2; clone size: -; CDR3 length: 15; V gene: TRBV7-2; J gene: TRBJ2-1; CDR3 DNA: TGTGCCAGCAGCGGCGGGGGGGCGGATGGCAATGAGCAGTTCTTC; CDR3 protein: CASSGGGADGNEQFF
D gene: -; clone size: -; CDR3 length: 15; V gene: TRBV30; J gene: TRBJ1-1; CDR3 DNA: TGTGCCTGGAGTCCCCCCGGGACAACGAACACTGAAGCTTTCTTT; CDR3 protein: CAWSPPGTTNTEAFF
D gene: -; clone size: -; CDR3 length: 14; V gene: TRBV5-1; J gene: TRBJ1-4; CDR3 DNA: TGCGCCAGCAGCTTTGACAGTTTGGATGAAAAACTGTTTTTT; CDR3 protein: CASSFDSLDEKLFF
D gene: TRBD1; clone size: few; CDR3 length: 14; V gene: TRBV30; J gene: TRBJ1-1; CDR3 DNA: TGTGCCTGGAGGGGACAGGGGGCGGCCACTGAAGCTTTCTTT; CDR3 protein: CAWRGQGAATEAFF
D gene: -; clone size: -; CDR3 length: 14; V gene: TRBV2; J gene: TRBJ1-5; CDR3 DNA: TGTGCCAGCAGTGATGAGGTCAGGGGACAGCCCCAGCATTTT; CDR3 protein: CASSDEVRGQPQHF
D gene: -; clone size: -; CDR3 length: 13; V gene: TRBV27; J gene: TRBJ1-3; CDR3 DNA: TGTGCCAGCAGTCCTCCCTCTGGAAACACCATATATTTT; CDR3 protein: CASSPPSGNTIYF
D gene: TRBD1; clone size: -; CDR3 length: 14; V gene: TRBV6-5; J gene: TRBJ2-7; CDR3 DNA: TGTGCCAGCACCCAGGGACAGGGCTCCGTCGAGCAGTACTTC; CDR3 protein: CASTQGQGSVEQYF
D gene: -; clone size: -; CDR3 length: 13; V gene: TRBV5-1; J gene: TRBJ2-7; CDR3 DNA: TGCGCCAGCAGCTTGAGCGCAGACTACGAGCAGTACTTC; CDR3 protein: CASSLSADYEQYF
D gene: TRBD1; clone size: -; CDR3 length: 16; V gene: TRBV4-3; J gene: TRBJ1-1; CDR3 DNA: TGCGCCAGCAGCCAAGATCGGAACAGGGGGGGCATTGAAGCTTTCTTT; CDR3 protein: CASSQDRNRGGIEAFF
D gene: TRBD2; clone size: once; CDR3 length: 13; V gene: TRBV9; J gene: TRBJ2-2; CDR3 DNA: TGTGCCAGCAGCGCGGGGGGGTCCGGGGAGCTGTTTTTT; CDR3 protein: CASSAGGSGELFF
D gene: -; clone size: -; CDR3 length: 16; V gene: TRBV18; J gene: TRBJ1-1; CDR3 DNA: TGTGCCAGCTCACCCCCGTTTGGGGGCAGGGTATTTGAAGCTTTCTTT; CDR3 protein: CASSPPFGGRVFEAFF
D gene: -; clone size: -; CDR3 length: 15; V gene: TRBV7-8; J gene: TRBJ1-5; CDR3 DNA: TGTGCCAGCAGCCCAAAAGTTCAGCCGGGTCAGCCCCAGCATTTT; CDR3 protein: CASSPKVQPGQPQHF
D gene: -; clone size: -; CDR3 length: 15; V gene: TRBV5-6; J gene: TRBJ2-2; CDR3 DNA: TGTGCCAGCAGCCTGTCCGGGTCGAACACCGGGGAGCTGTTTTTT; CDR3 protein: CASSLSGSNTGELFF
D gene: -; clone size: -; CDR3 length: 15; V gene: TRBV5-4; J gene: TRBJ2-6; CDR3 DNA: TGTGCCAGCAGCTCAACGGGATCTGGGGCCAACGTCCTGACTTTC; CDR3 protein: CASSSTGSGANVLTF
D gene: TRBD1; clone size: -; CDR3 length: 13; V gene: TRBV7-9; J gene: TRBJ2-3; CDR3 DNA: TGTGCCAGCAGCTCCCAGGGGGCGAATACGCAGTATTTT; CDR3 protein: CASSSQGANTQYF
D gene: TRBD2; clone size: few; CDR3 length: 17; V gene: TRBV27; J gene: TRBJ2-3; CDR3 DNA: TGTGCCAGCAGTTCCAAGGTAGCGGGGGGGCTCGGAGATACGCAGTATTTT; CDR3 protein: CASSSKVAGGLGDTQYF